The 25 T cell receptor beta chains listed next were all sequenced from one sample in a study of CD8 T cells in ankylosing spondylitis. Findings and caveats of the study: Characteristic of ankylosing spondylitis blood, it appeared, was a TCR beta motif comprising roughly 8 highly homologous variants.

Via MiXCR, TCRdb re-called the 5' RACE reads, giving one row per CDR3 protein. The sample lists fewer than 650,000 distinct CDR3 sequences; approximately 12% were seen once. For these TCRs, the target antigens are not known. Sequencing was performed on blood, either unsorted or a sorted T cell fraction (not recorded which). The receptor set was obtained from a male donor with ankylosing spondylitis.

This clonotype was seen ten or more times. This sequence joins TRBV4-2 and TRBJ1-5; D is unresolved. Germline V CDR1 and CDR2: LGHNA, YNFKEQ. Trimming pared 5 bases from V and 3 bases from J, leaving 17 bases between. The length of the CDR3 is 16 residues. The CDR3 nucleotides read TGTGCCAGCAGCACCGACTCCCTGGAGTACAATCAGCCCCAGCATTTT. Protein product: CASSTDSLEYNQPQHF.

A few counts support this clonotype. This sequence joins TRBV11-2 and TRBJ2-1; 14 bases are a match to TRBD2. V lost 1 base to trimming and J lost 11 bases; unmatched junction nucleotides: 7. The CDR3 has 16 amino acids. Per germline, CDR1 SGHAT and CDR2 FQNNGV. The chain's CDR3 is CASSLGRTSGRLKQFF. CDR3 DNA: TGTGCCAGCAGCTTAGGGAGGACTAGCGGGAGGCTTAAGCAGTTCTTC.

Points on this clonotype: This CDR3 is missing its conserved last phenylalanine or tryptophan, likely due to a read error. The chain has TRBV11-3 and TRBJ2-1; 12 bases map to TRBD1. CDR1 SGHNT and CDR2 YENEEA come from the germline V gene. The J segment lost 9 bases and the V segment lost 1 base, leaving 4 bases of the junction unmatched. The CDR3 is made up of 15 amino acids. CDR3 region: CASSLGGQGAGEQFY. DNA for the CDR3: TGTGCCAGCAGCTTAGGGGGACAGGGGGCGGGTGAGCAGTTCTAC.

The chain recombines TRBV12-3 or TRBV12-4 with TRBJ2-7; D unclear. The CDR3 consists of 11 residues. V gave up 9 bases and J gave up 4 bases, with 10 bases separating them. CDR3 protein: CASSGGYEQYV. For the CDR3, the DNA is TGTGCCAGTTCGGGTGGGTACGAGCAGTACGTC.

The genes are TRBV20-1 and TRBJ2-1; 7 bases agree with TRBD2. The CDR3 consists of 15 residues. Germline loops: CDR1 DFQATT, CDR2 SNEGSKA (reference sequence). V trimming: 0 bases; J trimming: 2 bases; junction bases outside the gene matches: 4. In DNA, the CDR3 is TGCAGTGCTAGAGACCCAAGCGGGGCCTACAATGAGCAGTTCTTC. Protein sequence: CSARDPSGAYNEQFF.

This clonotype was counted between two and nine times. The chain joins TRBV6-4 to TRBJ2-1; possible D gene TRBD2, 5 bases. Germline V gene lookup returns CDR1 MRHNA and CDR2 SNTAGT. V was trimmed by 4 bases and J by 7 bases, leaving 14 bases between them. This CDR3 spans 14 amino acids. The CDR3 DNA follows: TGTGCCAGCAGTGCTGCTAGTACGGGAAATGAGCAGTTCTTC. Residues: CASSAASTGNEQFF.

V gene TRBV10-2 combines with J gene TRBJ2-5; 8 nucleotides align to TRBD1. CDR3 length: 15 amino acids. With 6 bases clipped from V and 4 bases from J, the junction kept 10 bases outside the gene matches. Germline-derived CDR1 and CDR2 are WSHSY and SAAADI. This chain's CDR3 is CASRVDRGRSETQYF. Here the CDR3 DNA reads TGCGCCAGCAGGGTCGACAGGGGCAGGTCAGAGACCCAGTACTTC.

This clonotype showed up just a few times. V and J are TRBV7-9 and TRBJ2-1; 9 nucleotides agree with TRBD1. This CDR3 has 13 residues. V trimming: 3 bases; J trimming: 9 bases; junction bases outside the gene matches: 3. The germline V gene has CDR1 SEHNR and CDR2 FQNEAQ (reference sequence). The CDR3 DNA reads TGTGCCAGCAGCTTCACAGGGGGCAGTGAGCAGTTCTTC. Its translation is CASSFTGGSEQFF.

This clonotype appeared a few times. CDR3 nucleotides: TGCAGTGCGACTCTAGCGGGAGGCCCCACCGGGGAGCTGTTTTTT. Translated: CSATLAGGPTGELFF. The chain has TRBV20-1 and TRBJ2-2; 11 bases are shared with TRBD2. Germline lookup yields CDR1 DFQATT and CDR2 SNEGSKA (reference sequence). Trimming cost V 6 bases and J 4 bases; bases outside gene matches: 7. The CDR3 extends over 15 amino acids.

The J gene is TRBJ2-3, the V gene TRBV7-2; D is uncertain. The germline gives CDR1 SGHTA, CDR2 FQGNSA. V gave up 4 bases and J gave up 0 bases, with 14 bases separating them. The CDR3 is made up of 16 amino acids. The chain's CDR3 is CASSSDRAFSTDTQYF. DNA of the CDR3: TGTGCCAGCAGCTCTGACCGGGCTTTTAGCACAGATACGCAGTATTTT. Drawing the rest from reference TRBV7-2 and TRBJ2-3, the complete variable domain is GAGVSQSPSNKVTEKGKDVELRCDPISGHTALYWYRQSLGQGLEFLIYFQGNSAPDKSGLPSDRFSAERTGGSVSTLTIQRTQQEDSAVYLCASSSDRAFSTDTQYFGPGTRLTVL.

This clonotype was seen many times. The chain carries TRBV5-5 and TRBJ1-5; 8 bases are shared with TRBD1. V shed 4 bases, J shed 6 bases, and the junction held 3 bases outside the gene matches. Germline CDR1 and CDR2: SGHKS and YYEKEE (reference sequence). This CDR3 spans 13 amino acids. The CDR3 bases are TGTGCCAGCAGCGTGACAGGGGTTCAGCCCCAGCATTTT. It translates to CASSVTGVQPQHF.

The chain has TRBV20-1 and TRBJ1-2; no firm D call. V was shortened by 5 bases and J by 5 bases, with 21 bases between the two germline ends. This CDR3 contains 15 residues. The germline CDR1 and CDR2 sequences are DFQATT and SNEGSKA (reference sequence). CDR3 DNA: TGCAGTGCTTATCAGCCGCGGGCCGGCCATTATGGCTACACCTTC. Encoded protein: CSAYQPRAGHYGYTF.

This clonotype was seen many times. The chain couples TRBV5-1 to TRBJ2-3; no clear D. V lost 4 bases, J lost 3 bases, and 15 bases lay in between. CDR1 SGHRS and CDR2 YFSETQ come from the germline V gene. The CDR3 has 15 amino acids. CDR3 amino acids: CASSSPGWLTDTQYF. CDR3 DNA sequence: TGCGCCAGCAGCAGCCCCGGGTGGTTGACAGATACGCAGTATTTT.

This clonotype was counted between two and nine times. The chain employs TRBV9 and TRBJ2-5; 8 nucleotides line up with TRBD1. Germline trimming cut 0 bases from V and 1 base from J; bases unmatched to any gene: 5. Germline V gene data show CDR1 as SGDLS and CDR2 as YYNGEE. The CDR3 sequence is 16 residues long. The CDR3 protein is CASSVAITGGQETQYF. The CDR3 DNA sequence: TGTGCCAGCAGCGTAGCGATAACAGGGGGCCAAGAGACCCAGTACTTC.

A few counts support this clonotype. The rearrangement joins TRBV24-1 to TRBJ2-2, with D unresolved. CDR3 size: 15 residues. The ends were cut back, 0 bases at V and 1 base at J, with 5 bases in the middle. CDR1 and CDR2 (germline): KGHDR, SFDVKD. CDR3 bases: TGTGCCACCAGTGATTTGCAGGTGAACACCGGGGAGCTGTTTTTT. Its translation is CATSDLQVNTGELFF.

The chain employs TRBV20-1 and TRBJ1-1, with D maybe TRBD1 (5 bases). Trimming took 6 bases from V and 5 from J, leaving 16 bases between them. CDR1 is DFQATT, CDR2 SNEGSKA, per germline (reference sequence). The CDR3 length is 13 residues. DNA for the CDR3: TGCAGTGCCCGAGGTTTAGGGGAGACTGAAGCTTTCTTT. It encodes CSARGLGETEAFF.

The gene calls are TRBV7-9 and TRBJ1-5; TRBD1 matches at 9 bases. Germline V gene sequence: CDR1 SEHNR, CDR2 FQNEAQ (reference sequence). The CDR3 contains 14 residues. The V and J ends lost 5 bases and 6 bases, in that order; junction bases with no gene match: 5. The CDR3 DNA reads TGTGCCAGCAGCCCAGGGACAGGGAGTCAGCCCCAGCATTTT. Encoded protein: CASSPGTGSQPQHF.

V usage is TRBV7-2 and J usage is TRBJ2-3, with D possibly matching TRBD2 (5 bases). The CDR3 contains 15 residues. The V end lost 3 bases, the J end lost 2 bases, and 12 bases lay between the germline ends. Looked up from germline, CDR1 is SGHTA and CDR2 is FQGNSA. CDR3 nucleotide sequence: TGTGCCAGCAGCTTTGAGGGCAGTAACACAGATACGCAGTATTTT. Its translation: CASSFEGSNTDTQYF. The full variable domain, rest sourced from reference TRBV7-2 and TRBJ2-3, is GAGVSQSPSNKVTEKGKDVELRCDPISGHTALYWYRQSLGQGLEFLIYFQGNSAPDKSGLPSDRFSAERTGGSVSTLTIQRTQQEDSAVYLCASSFEGSNTDTQYFGPGTRLTVL.

J is TRBJ2-7 and V is TRBV5-1, with D hard to call. Germline loops: CDR1 SGHRS, CDR2 YFSETQ. This CDR3 contains 14 residues. V lost 0 bases to trimming and J lost 2 bases, with 9 bases between them. CDR3 protein: CASSLAEHAYEQYF. In DNA, the CDR3 is TGCGCCAGCAGCTTGGCCGAGCATGCCTACGAGCAGTACTTC.

This clonotype has only a few counts. The chain employs TRBV15 and TRBJ1-2; 7 bases are shared with TRBD1. The CDR3 runs to 15 residues. The junction had 4 bases not matched to a gene; V was cut back by 1 base and J by 2 bases. Germline CDR1 LNHNV, CDR2 YYDKDF (reference sequence). CDR3 region: CATSRALQGNYGYTF. DNA of the CDR3: TGTGCCACCAGCAGAGCCCTACAGGGGAACTATGGCTACACCTTC. Filled out from reference TRBV15 and TRBJ1-2, the complete variable domain reads DAMVIQNPRYQVTQFGKPVTLSCSQTLNHNVMYWYQQKSSQAPKLLFHYYDKDFNNEADTPDNFQSRRPNTSFCFLDIRSPGLGDTAMYLCATSRALQGNYGYTFGSGTRLTVV.

Only a few counts were recorded for this clonotype. The DNA of the CDR3 is TGCGCCAGCAGCTTGGAGCAGGGTTGGAATTCACCCCTCCACTTT. The encoded protein is CASSLEQGWNSPLHF. J is TRBJ1-6 and V is TRBV5-1, with a weak D call TRBD1 (5 bases). CDR3 length equals 15 residues. The V gene's germline CDR1 is SGHRS and CDR2 YFSETQ. The V end was cut by 0 bases, the J end by 7 bases, with 11 bases between.

This clonotype came up a few times. The V call is TRBV10-2, the J call TRBJ2-2; TRBD2 matches 12 bases. Losses at the gene ends were 7 bases for V and 6 bases for J; bases not matched to a gene: 6. Germline lookup yields CDR1 WSHSY and CDR2 SAAADI. There are 15 residues in the CDR3. The CDR3 region has the DNA TGCGCCAGCAACGTAGGACTAGCGGGACCCGGGGAGCTGTTTTTT. Protein sequence: CASNVGLAGPGELFF.

This clonotype was detected a few times. V is TRBV25-1 and J is TRBJ2-1, with TRBD2 matching 9 bases. Germline V lookup: CDR1 MGHDK, CDR2 SYGVNS. The CDR3 sequence is 16 residues long. Trimming removed 4 bases from V and 5 bases from J; junction bases left unmatched: 9. In DNA form, the CDR3 reads TGTGCCAGCAGTGCCCTCCTAGCGGGAAGCGACAATGAGCAGTTCTTC. Translated: CASSALLAGSDNEQFF.

The chain uses TRBV7-2 and TRBJ2-7; maybe TRBD2 (6 bases). CDR1 SGHTA and CDR2 FQGNSA come from the germline V gene. V lost 1 base and J lost 7, with 17 bases in between. This CDR3 comprises 15 residues. The CDR3 DNA reads as TGTGCCAGCAGCTTAGGGATCTCCGGGGGTTTTGAGCAGTACTTC. Protein product: CASSLGISGGFEQYF.

The rearrangement joins TRBV30 to TRBJ2-2; D may be TRBD1 or TRBD2 (5 bases each). V shed 1 base and J shed 8 bases, with 14 bases lying between them. Germline CDR1 and CDR2: GTSNPN and SVGIG (reference sequence). CDR3 length: 14 residues. CDR3 DNA sequence: TGTGCCTGGAGTGCGGGACCGAGCTTAGGGGAGCTGTTTTTT. Amino acid sequence: CAWSAGPSLGELFF.